Shown below are 17 T cell receptor beta chains from a single sample sequenced in a study of blood T cells in healthy people across ages. The authors ran a second PCR of 7 to 11 cycles using a sample-barcoded 5' primer and a J-beta primer mix. From the 5' RACE reads, TCRdb called clonotypes with MiXCR, one entry per CDR3 protein. This sample has hundreds of thousands of distinct CDR3 sequences, with roughly 49% found just once. The material sequenced was blood. These receptor sequences come from a woman between 55 and 75 years old in good health.

With regard to this clonotype: This may stem from a read error, because a much larger clone lies one nucleotide away. The gene calls are TRBV6-2 or TRBV6-3 and TRBJ1-1; D possibly corresponds to TRBD1 (5 bases). There are 14 residues in the CDR3. Germline V gives CDR1 MNHEY, CDR2 SVGEGT. The V end was cut by 5 bases, the J end by 3 bases, with 13 bases between. CDR3 bases: TGTGCCAGCAGTCCAGGGTTGGGCGACACTGAAGCTTTCTTT. This sequence encodes CASSPGLGDTEAFF.

The rearrangement joins TRBV7-2 to TRBJ2-3, with D perhaps being TRBD1 or TRBD2 (6 bases each). Germline V gene data show CDR1 as SGHTA and CDR2 as FQGNSA. The CDR3 is 14 amino acids. V dropped 5 bases and J dropped 4 bases, with 13 bases sitting between them. CDR3 bases: TGTGCCAGCAGCCAAGGGGGGTGGGCAGATACGCAGTATTTT. Translating it yields CASSQGGWADTQYF.

This chain connects TRBV20-1 to TRBJ2-5, with 11 bases that match TRBD2. V was clipped by 5 bases and J by 5 bases; unmatched bases: 19. The CDR3 has 18 amino acids. The germline gives CDR1 DFQATT, CDR2 SNEGSKA (reference sequence). CDR3: CSAPSALAGGPYRETQYF. The CDR3 DNA reads TGCAGTGCTCCAAGCGCCTTAGCGGGAGGGCCCTATCGTGAGACCCAGTACTTC.

This clonotype occurred a few times. V usage is TRBV24-1 and J usage is TRBJ2-5; the match to TRBD1 covers 9 bases. This CDR3 spans 16 amino acids. Germline V gives CDR1 KGHDR, CDR2 SFDVKD. V shed 4 bases, J shed 5 bases, and the junction held 10 bases outside the gene matches. The CDR3 region has the DNA TGTGCCACCAGTGAATTACCGGGACAGGGAGGGGAGACCCAGTACTTC. Translated: CATSELPGQGGETQYF.

The chain is built from TRBV18 and TRBJ2-3, with a weak D call TRBD1 (5 bases). Germline lookup yields CDR1 KGHSH and CDR2 LQKENI. This CDR3 contains 15 residues. Trimming cost V 1 base and J 4 bases, with 12 bases left between them. The CDR3 bases are TGTGCCAGCTCACCACTTCAGGGCCAGGCAGATACGCAGTATTTT. Translated: CASSPLQGQADTQYF.

This chain connects TRBV20-1 to TRBJ2-7, with D perhaps TRBD1 or TRBD2 (5 bases each). The CDR3 length is 15 residues. The germline CDR1 and CDR2 sequences are DFQATT and SNEGSKA (reference sequence). With 0 bases removed from V and 2 bases from J, the gap between germline ends came to 14 bases. The CDR3 DNA reads TGCAGTGCTAGAGATTGGGGGAGTCTCACCTACGAGCAGTACTTC. It codes for CSARDWGSLTYEQYF.

This clonotype occurred a few times. J is TRBJ2-5 and V is TRBV5-1, with 14 bases aligning to TRBD2. J lost 0 bases, V lost 0 bases, and 7 bases had no gene match. Germline V CDR1 and CDR2: SGHRS, YFSETQ. CDR3 size: 19 residues. CDR3 DNA sequence: TGCGCCAGCAGCTTGGGACTAGCGGGAGGGCCTGCGTACCAAGAGACCCAGTACTTC. As protein: CASSLGLAGGPAYQETQYF.

The V and J genes are TRBV29-1 and TRBJ2-1; the match to TRBD2 covers 8 bases. CDR1 is SQVTM, CDR2 ANQGSEA, per germline. The CDR3 extends over 14 amino acids. V shed 7 bases and J 4 bases; nucleotides not matched to a gene: 9. CDR3 in amino acids: CSAPPAGGYNEQFF. As DNA, the CDR3 is TGCAGCGCCCCGCCCGCGGGAGGATACAATGAGCAGTTCTTC.

This rearrangement joins TRBV7-2 to TRBJ2-7, with a possible D match to TRBD2 (6 bases). Per the germline V gene, CDR1 is SGHTA and CDR2 is FQGNSA. CDR3 size: 15 residues. The germline V and J ends were trimmed by 4 bases and 0 bases, with 13 bases remaining between them. As DNA, the CDR3 is TGTGCCAGCAGCTCCTACGGCGGGATCTCCTACGAGCAGTACTTC. Translating it yields CASSSYGGISYEQYF.

The chain's CDR3 is CASSGTTISGGSYNEQFF. CDR3 in DNA: TGTGCCAGCAGCGGAACTACTATTAGCGGAGGCTCCTACAATGAGCAGTTCTTC. V and J are TRBV7-6 and TRBJ2-1, with D possibly being TRBD2 (6 bases). The CDR3 has 18 residues. Trimming cost V 5 bases and J 0 bases, with 20 bases left between them. Germline CDR1 is SGHVS and CDR2 is FNYEAQ.

The chain has TRBV6-5 and TRBJ2-6; D call uncertain. CDR1 MNHEY and CDR2 SVGAGI come from the germline V gene. CDR3 length: 15 residues. V dropped 4 bases and J dropped 2 bases, with 9 bases sitting between them. CDR3 nucleotides: TGTGCCAGCAGTTGGATAGCAGCTGGGGCCAACGTCCTGACTTTC. This codes for CASSWIAAGANVLTF.

The V gene is TRBV20-1, the J gene TRBJ2-1, with 7 bases that match TRBD2. Germline CDR1 and CDR2: DFQATT and SNEGSKA (reference sequence). This CDR3 has 16 residues. For the CDR3, the DNA is TGCAGCGCCAACCCCTCTGGGCGGGAGCCCTGCAATGAGCAGTTCTTC. Translated, it gives CSANPSGREPCNEQFF.

The rearrangement joins TRBV7-9 to TRBJ2-7; no firm D call. Germline V gives CDR1 SEHNR, CDR2 FQNEAQ (reference sequence). The CDR3 is 11 amino acids. V dropped 2 bases and J dropped 5 bases, with 4 bases sitting between them. CDR3: CASSLRHEQYF. The CDR3 DNA reads as TGTGCCAGCAGCTTAAGGCACGAGCAGTACTTC.

The chain joins TRBV20-1 to TRBJ2-3; D might be TRBD2 (6 bases). Germline V gene lookup returns CDR1 DFQATT and CDR2 SNEGSKA (reference sequence). CDR3 length equals 12 residues. The DNA of the CDR3 is TGCAGCCCGGGACTTAGCACAGATACGCAGTATTTT. Its protein product is CSPGLSTDTQYF.

The chain employs TRBV9 and TRBJ2-7, with 13 bases matching TRBD2. From germline, CDR1 is SGDLS and CDR2 YYNGEE. The CDR3 consists of 16 residues. J lost 6 bases, V lost 4 bases, and 10 bases had no gene match. CDR3 sequence reads: CASSTTSGRAPSEQYF. The CDR3 region has the DNA TGTGCCAGCAGCACAACTAGCGGGAGGGCCCCAAGCGAGCAGTACTTC.

This clonotype was detected ten times or more. This sequence joins TRBV6-2 or TRBV6-3 and TRBJ1-2, with a weak D call TRBD1 (5 bases). This CDR3 has 15 amino acids. In germline, CDR1 is MNHEY, CDR2 SVGEGT. V was pared by 4 bases and J by 2 bases, with 14 bases between. The chain's CDR3 is CASSSPRTPNYGYTF. CDR3 DNA: TGTGCCAGCAGTTCCCCGCGGACACCGAACTATGGCTACACCTTC.

Turning to this clonotype: One end of the junction does not line up with germline, which may come from a read error. This chain joins TRBV29-1 and TRBJ2-3, with 10 positions matching TRBD2. The CDR3 is made up of 17 amino acids. Germline CDR1 is SQVTM and CDR2 is ANQGSEA. The DNA of the CDR3 is TGCAGCGTTGGAGTAGCGGGGGGCTACAATAGGCCAGACACGCAGTATTTT. Translation: CSVGVAGGYNRPDTQYF.